This T cell receptor (beta chain) stems from a study of B cell selection in AIRE deficiency. In the authors' methods: Pooled Tregs gave 50,000 to 60,000 patient and approximately 9.2x10^4 donor TCRbeta sequences. This table comes from immunoSEQ multiplex PCR, and its TCRdb copy is limited to in-frame clones, with some not included. V and J calls and clone size are those listed in that table; D and trimming were worked out from the DNA. Of around 20,000 clones listed, 90% to 95% are singletons. V dropped 5 bases and J dropped 1; count of bases not matched to a gene: 6. Germline V gene data show CDR1 as MGHDK and CDR2 as SYGVNS. The CDR3 sequence is 16 residues long. Regulatory T cells were sorted as CD4+CD25hiCD127low/negative cells.

This chain uses TRBV25-1 with TRBJ2-2; 8 bases line up with TRBD1. The origin of this receptor is a human donor in good health. Sequenced input: CD4+CD25+ Tregs sorted from PBMCs. CDR3 nucleotides: TGTGCCAGCAGTTTATCCGGGACAGGGAACACCGGGGAGCTGTTTTTT. Amino acid sequence: CASSLSGTGNTGELFF. Full variable domain (rest looked up from reference TRBV25-1 and TRBJ2-2): EADIYQTPRYLVIGTGKKITLECSQTMGHDKMYWYQQDPGMELHLIHYSYGVNSTEKGDLSSESTVSRIRTEHFPLTLESARPSHTSQYLCASSLSGTGNTGELFFGEGSRLTVL.